This T cell receptor beta chain was recovered during a study of tumor-infiltrating lymphocytes in primary liver carcinoma. Unsorted whole blood served as the source of blood RNA, and germline DNA was extracted as well. No treatment had been given to the patients, who were chronically infected with HBV. CDR3 length: 16 amino acids. The germline V gene encodes CDR1 SGHAT and CDR2 FQNNGV. Comments on this clonotype: No antigen is known for it. An end of the junction does not agree with germline; a read error may underlie this.

Overall study findings and caveats: Samples were bulk unsorted, so CD4+ and CD8+ repertoires were not compared. Tumors reached a significantly greater top-250-clone fraction than blood did (p = 0.039). The overlap of tumor-adjacent and tumor-blood pairs was smaller than that of tumor region pairs.

Researchers generated TCR beta cDNA from about 500 ng of total RNA, relying on a constant-region primer. Investigators got TCR beta libraries out of three nested multiplex PCR rounds, done with slightly modified ARM-PCR. The study ran its first two PCR rounds for around 10 cycles each, using TRBV1-TRBV30 forward primers and a C-beta reverse primer. TCRdb called the multiplex PCR reads again in MiXCR, with one record for every CDR3 protein. Seen here are 150,000 to 200,000 distinct CDR3 sequences, approximately 64% observed once, and the top ten hold about 7.1%. The sequencing sample was made of peripheral blood. J is TRBJ1-2 and V is TRBV11-2; 10 bases fit TRBD1. The TCR was taken from a woman aged 55-69 years with primary liver carcinoma and hepatitis B virus infection. This CDR3 is CASGPRQGAGHYVYIF. In DNA, the CDR3 is TGTGCCAGCGGCCCTCGACAGGGGGCTGGTCACTATGTCTACATCTTC.